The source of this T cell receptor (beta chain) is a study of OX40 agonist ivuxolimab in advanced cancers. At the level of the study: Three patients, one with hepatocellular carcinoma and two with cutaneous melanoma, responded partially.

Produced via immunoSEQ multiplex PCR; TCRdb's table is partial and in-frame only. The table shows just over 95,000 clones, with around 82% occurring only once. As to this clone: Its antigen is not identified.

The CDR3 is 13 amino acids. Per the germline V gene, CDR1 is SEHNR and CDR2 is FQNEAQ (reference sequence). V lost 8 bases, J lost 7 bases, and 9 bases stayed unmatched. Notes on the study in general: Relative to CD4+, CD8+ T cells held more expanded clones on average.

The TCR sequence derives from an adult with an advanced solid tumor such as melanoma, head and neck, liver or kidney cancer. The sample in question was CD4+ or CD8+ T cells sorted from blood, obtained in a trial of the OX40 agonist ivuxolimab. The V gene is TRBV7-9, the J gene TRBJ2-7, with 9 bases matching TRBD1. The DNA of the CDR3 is TGTGCCAGCCGTAGGGACAGGGAGGGTGAGCAGTACTTC. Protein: CASRRDREGEQYF.